The 9 T cell receptor beta chains listed next were all sequenced from one sample in a study of blood T cell repertoires in COVID-19. The assay was immunoSEQ multiplex PCR, and TCRdb's table has in-frame clones only and misses some. Of about 160,000 clones in the sample, about 85% were seen once. The sequenced material came from peripheral blood. These receptors all stem from a human donor with acute or convalescent COVID-19. The donor label of this sample is uncertain.

The chain combines TRBV19 with TRBJ1-5; possible D gene TRBD1, 6 bases. CDR1 is LNHDA, CDR2 SQIVND, per germline (reference sequence). With 3 bases removed from V and 0 bases from J, the gap between germline ends came to 12 bases. There are 16 residues in the CDR3. For the CDR3, the DNA is TGTGCCAGTAGTATTGGCAGGGGTGTTAGCAATCAGCCCCAGCATTTT. Residues: CASSIGRGVSNQPQHF.

The genes are TRBV7-2 and TRBJ1-5; 9 bases are shared with TRBD1. Losses at the gene ends were 2 bases for V and 8 bases for J; bases not matched to a gene: 4. Germline V gene sequence: CDR1 SGHTA, CDR2 FQGNSA. The CDR3 totals 14 residues. The CDR3 region is CASSLTQGAEPQHF. CDR3 sequence (DNA): TGTGCCAGCAGCTTAACACAGGGGGCCGAGCCCCAGCATTTT.

This clone was recorded a few times. The chain carries TRBV4-2 and TRBJ2-7, with a possible D match to TRBD1 (5 bases). Germline V CDR1 and CDR2: LGHNA, YNFKEQ. The CDR3 length is 14 residues. Trimming pared 1 base from V and 1 base from J, leaving 8 bases between. The chain's CDR3 is CASSQGTRSYEQYF. The CDR3 DNA follows: TGTGCCAGCAGCCAAGGGACAAGGTCCTACGAGCAGTACTTC.

The chain has TRBV19 and TRBJ1-2; TRBD1 matches at 10 bases. This CDR3 is built from 19 residues. Looked up from germline, CDR1 is LNHDA and CDR2 is SQIVND (reference sequence). V shed 5 bases and J 7 bases; nucleotides not matched to a gene: 22. DNA of the CDR3: TGTGCCAGTAGTTCCCATAGCGGGGACAGGGGACCCCCTGGTGCTGGCTACACCTTC. Its protein is CASSSHSGDRGPPGAGYTF. Full variable domain (remainder filled in from reference TRBV19 and TRBJ1-2): DGGITQSPKYLFRKEGQNVTLSCEQNLNHDAMYWYRQDPGQGLRLIYYSQIVNDFQKGDIAEGYSVSREKKESFPLTVTSAQKNPTAFYLCASSSHSGDRGPPGAGYTFGSGTRLTVV.

The chain uses TRBV5-6 and TRBJ1-2; TRBD1 might be the D (5 bases). Germline values: CDR1 SGHDT, CDR2 YYEEEE. The V and J ends lost 4 bases and 4 bases respectively, with 17 bases between them. CDR3 size: 15 residues. The CDR3, as DNA: TGTGCCAGCAGCCAGGAGGGGCTACTTCTCTATGGCTACACCTTC. Translation: CASSQEGLLLYGYTF.

The chain's CDR3 is CASSPGGRDRRGEKLFF. In nucleotides, the CDR3 is TGTGCCAGCAGCCCCGGCGGGAGGGACAGGCGGGGTGAAAAACTGTTTTTT. The V gene is TRBV5-6, the J gene TRBJ1-4; 8 positions agree with TRBD1. The CDR3 covers 17 residues. Trimming cost V 4 bases and J 7 bases; bases outside gene matches: 15. Looked up from germline, CDR1 is SGHDT and CDR2 is YYEEEE.

This chain joins TRBV29-1 and TRBJ2-3; 8 bases align to TRBD2. V gave up 4 bases and J gave up 0 bases; unmatched junction bases: 21. The CDR3 loop spans 20 amino acids. In germline, CDR1 is SQVTM, CDR2 ANQGSEA. CDR3 protein: CSVGKPGGGSRGFSTDTQYF. CDR3 DNA sequence: TGCAGCGTTGGGAAACCGGGCGGGGGGTCACGCGGGTTTAGCACAGATACGCAGTATTTT.

This clone was observed once. The V gene is TRBV28, the J gene TRBJ2-7; D remains unclear. This CDR3 region has 14 residues. Germline lookup yields CDR1 MDHEN and CDR2 SYDVKM. With 6 bases removed from V and 7 bases from J, the gap between germline ends came to 19 bases. The CDR3 is CASSFQVLGWEQYF. CDR3 bases: TGTGCCAGCAGCTTTCAGGTGTTGGGTTGGGAGCAGTACTTC.

This clone was observed many times. The rearrangement joins TRBV28 to TRBJ1-3, with D perhaps TRBD1 (6 bases). The CDR3 spans 17 residues. Germline CDR1 and CDR2: MDHEN and SYDVKM. V lost 3 bases and J 2 bases, leaving 17 bases between the germline ends. CDR3 nucleotides: TGTGCCAGCAGTTTCCGTAGGCAGGGGATCACTGGAAACACCATATATTTT. It translates to CASSFRRQGITGNTIYF.